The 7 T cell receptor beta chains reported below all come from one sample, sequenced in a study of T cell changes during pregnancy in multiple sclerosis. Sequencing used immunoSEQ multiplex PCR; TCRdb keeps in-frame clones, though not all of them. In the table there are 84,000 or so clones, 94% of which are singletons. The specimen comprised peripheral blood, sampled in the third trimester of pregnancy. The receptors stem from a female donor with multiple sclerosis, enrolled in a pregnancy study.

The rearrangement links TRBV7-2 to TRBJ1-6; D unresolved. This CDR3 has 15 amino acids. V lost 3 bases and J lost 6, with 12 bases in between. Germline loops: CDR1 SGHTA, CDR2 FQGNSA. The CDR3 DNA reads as TGTGCCAGCAGCTTGCGGGCGGCGGGTAATTCACCCCTCCACTTT. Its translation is CASSLRAAGNSPLHF.

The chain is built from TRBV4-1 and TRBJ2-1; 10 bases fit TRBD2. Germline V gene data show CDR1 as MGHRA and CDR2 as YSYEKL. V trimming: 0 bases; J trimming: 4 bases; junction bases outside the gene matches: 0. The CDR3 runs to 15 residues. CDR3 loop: CASSQEAGGYNEQFF. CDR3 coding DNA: TGCGCCAGCAGCCAAGAAGCGGGGGGGTACAATGAGCAGTTCTTC.

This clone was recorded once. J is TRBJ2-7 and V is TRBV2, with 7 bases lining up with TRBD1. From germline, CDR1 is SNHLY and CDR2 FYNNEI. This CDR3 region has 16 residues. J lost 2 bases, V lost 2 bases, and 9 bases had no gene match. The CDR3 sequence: CASSEYVDRSTYEQYF. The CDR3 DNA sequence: TGTGCCAGCAGTGAATACGTGGACAGGTCCACCTACGAGCAGTACTTC.

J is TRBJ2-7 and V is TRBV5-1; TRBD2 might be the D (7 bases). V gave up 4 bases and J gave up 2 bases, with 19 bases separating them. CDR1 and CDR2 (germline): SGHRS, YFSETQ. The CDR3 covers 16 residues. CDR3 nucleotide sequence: TGCGCCAGCAGCGCGGAACGGGGGGCGCTAACCTACGAGCAGTACTTC. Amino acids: CASSAERGALTYEQYF.

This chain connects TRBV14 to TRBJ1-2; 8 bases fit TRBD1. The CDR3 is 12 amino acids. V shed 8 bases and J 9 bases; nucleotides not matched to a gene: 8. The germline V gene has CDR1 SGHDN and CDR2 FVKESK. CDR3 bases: TGTGCCAGCGGACTACAGGGGGGGAGCTACACCTTC. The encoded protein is CASGLQGGSYTF. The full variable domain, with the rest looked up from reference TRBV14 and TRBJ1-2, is EAGVTQFPSHSVIEKGQTVTLRCDPISGHDNLYWYRRVMGKEIKFLLHFVKESKQDESGMPNNRFLAERTGGTYSTLKVQPAELEDSGVYFCASGLQGGSYTFGSGTRLTVV.

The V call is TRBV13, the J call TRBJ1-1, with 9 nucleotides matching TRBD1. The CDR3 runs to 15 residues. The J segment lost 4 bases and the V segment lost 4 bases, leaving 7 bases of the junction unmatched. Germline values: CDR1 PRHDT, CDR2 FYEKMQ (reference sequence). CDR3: CASSSTGGAGTEAFF. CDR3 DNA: TGTGCCAGCAGCTCTACAGGGGGCGCGGGCACTGAAGCTTTCTTT.

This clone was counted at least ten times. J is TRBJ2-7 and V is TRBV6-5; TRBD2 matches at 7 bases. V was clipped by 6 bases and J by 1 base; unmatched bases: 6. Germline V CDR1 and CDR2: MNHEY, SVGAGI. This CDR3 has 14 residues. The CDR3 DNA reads TGTGCCAGCAGCCCGGCCGGGGGGTCCTACGAGCAGTACTTC. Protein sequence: CASSPAGGSYEQYF.